The clone carrying this TCR beta chain occurred a few times. This entry belongs to a study of cytomegalovirus exposure and HLA in healthy donors. Turning to the study itself: Of several hundred genotyped donors, roughly 81% grouped in the Caucasian-associated ancestry cluster.

Each donor was healthy, and each was a bone marrow donor. PCR involved 60 Vbeta and 13 Jbeta primers. Produced via immunoSEQ multiplex PCR; TCRdb's table is partial and in-frame only. This table holds about 50,000 clones, over 60% found once. CDR1 and CDR2 from the germline V gene are GTSNPN and SVGIG (reference sequence). The CDR3 is made up of 11 amino acids. Trimming left V 0 bases short and J 11 bases short, with 10 bases between. Sequenced material: PBMCs. This receptor was obtained from a woman in her 50s in good health and CMV-seronegative. The rearrangement links TRBV30 to TRBJ1-2; no firm D call. CDR3 in amino acids: CAWSVYGVYTF. Here the CDR3 DNA reads TGTGCCTGGAGTGTCTACGGGGTGTACACCTTC.